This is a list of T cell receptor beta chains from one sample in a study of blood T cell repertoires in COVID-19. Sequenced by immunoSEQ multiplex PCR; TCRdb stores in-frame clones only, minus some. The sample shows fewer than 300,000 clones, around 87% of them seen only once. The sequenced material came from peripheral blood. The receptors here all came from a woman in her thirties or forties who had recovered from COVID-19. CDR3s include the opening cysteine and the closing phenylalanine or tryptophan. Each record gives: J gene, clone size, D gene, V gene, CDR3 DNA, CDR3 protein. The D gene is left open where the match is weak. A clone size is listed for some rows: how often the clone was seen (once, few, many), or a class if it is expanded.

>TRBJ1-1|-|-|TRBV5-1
TGCGCCAGCAGCTTGGGGGCCGGGGTGAACACTGAAGCTTTCTTT
CASSLGAGVNTEAFF
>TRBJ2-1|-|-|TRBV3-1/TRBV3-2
TGTGCCAGCAGCCTTACAGCTTACAATGAGCAGTTCTTC
CASSLTAYNEQFF
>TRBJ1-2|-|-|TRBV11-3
TGTGCCAGCAGCTTAATACTTAACTATGGCTACACCTTC
CASSLILNYGYTF
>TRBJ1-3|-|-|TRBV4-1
TGCGCCAGCAGCCAATCCGGCGGCCGAGGGTTCGGAAACACCATATATTTT
CASSQSGGRGFGNTIYF
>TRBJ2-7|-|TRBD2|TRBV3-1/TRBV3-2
TGTGCCAGCAGCCGGGGACTAGCGGGGGCCTACGAGCAGTACTTC
CASSRGLAGAYEQYF
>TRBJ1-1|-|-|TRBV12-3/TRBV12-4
TGTGCCAGCAGTTTTGGGGCCTACACTGAAGCTTTCTTT
CASSFGAYTEAFF
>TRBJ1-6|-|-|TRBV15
TGTGCCACCAGCAGCCTTTCAGGGCCCCTCCACTTT
CATSSLSGPLHF
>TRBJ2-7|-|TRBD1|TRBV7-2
TGTGCCAGCAGCTTCTCTTGGGGACAGGGCGAGCAGTACTTC
CASSFSWGQGEQYF
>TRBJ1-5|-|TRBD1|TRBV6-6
TGTGCCAGCACCTCAGGACAGGCCGGAGATCAGCCCCAGCATTTT
CASTSGQAGDQPQHF
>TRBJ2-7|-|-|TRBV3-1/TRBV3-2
TGTGCCAGCAGCCCTCGGGGGGCAAGTCACGAGCAGTACTTC
CASSPRGASHEQYF
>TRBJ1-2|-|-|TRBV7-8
TGTGCCAGCAGCTTAGGGAGGGAGTCTGGCTACACCTTC
CASSLGRESGYTF
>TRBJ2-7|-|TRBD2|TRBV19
TGTGCCAGTAGTATACCCCGCGGGGGGACCTTCGAGCAGTACTTC
CASSIPRGGTFEQYF
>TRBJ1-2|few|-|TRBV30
TGTGCCTGGAGTGGTCCAGACTATGGCTACACCTTC
CAWSGPDYGYTF
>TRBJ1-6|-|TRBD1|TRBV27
TGTGCCAGCAGTTTGACAGGGCTAGGTTTATCACCCCTCCACTTT
CASSLTGLGLSPLHF
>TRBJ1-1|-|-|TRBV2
TGTGCCAGCAGACGGGAGGGGGAGGCTTTCTTT
CASRREGEAFF
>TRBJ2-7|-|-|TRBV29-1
TGCAGCGCTAGGGGCCCCGGGGGATACGAGCAGTACTTC
CSARGPGGYEQYF
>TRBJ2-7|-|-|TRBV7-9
TGTGCCAGCAGCTCGGACATCTACGAGCAGTACTTC
CASSSDIYEQYF
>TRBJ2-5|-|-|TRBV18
TGTGCCAGCTCCCCAAACACAGGGAAAGAGACCCAGTACTTC
CASSPNTGKETQYF
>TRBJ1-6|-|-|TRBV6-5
TGTGCCAGCCGGCAGGGTGAATCACCCCTCCACTTT
CASRQGESPLHF
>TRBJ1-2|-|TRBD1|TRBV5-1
TGCGCCAGCAGCCCCGGGGACAGGGGGGGCTATGGCTACACCTTC
CASSPGDRGGYGYTF
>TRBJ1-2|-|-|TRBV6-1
TGTGCCAGCAGTGACCAGGGTGCAGGAGACTATGGCTACACCTTC
CASSDQGAGDYGYTF
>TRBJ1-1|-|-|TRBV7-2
TGTGCCAGCAGCTCTTATCGACGGGGAGCTTTCTTT
CASSSYRRGAFF
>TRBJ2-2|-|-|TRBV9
TGTGCCAGCACGCCCCGAGGGACGAACACCGGGGAGCTGTTTTTT
CASTPRGTNTGELFF
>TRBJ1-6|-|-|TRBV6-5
TGTGCCAGCAGTTCCGACAGGAGATATTCACCCCTCCACTTT
CASSSDRRYSPLHF
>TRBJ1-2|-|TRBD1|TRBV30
TGTGCCTGGAGTGTACAGGGGACAGACCCCACCCGTAACTATGGCTACACCTTC
CAWSVQGTDPTRNYGYTF
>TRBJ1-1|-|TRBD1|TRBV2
TGTGCCAGCATCGGGGAACCGGGACAGGGTGGTTGGACTGAAGCTTTCTTT
CASIGEPGQGGWTEAFF
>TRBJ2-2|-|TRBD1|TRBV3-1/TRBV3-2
TGTGCCAGCAGCCCCCAACAGGGGACAAGGACCGGGGAGCTGTTTTTT
CASSPQQGTRTGELFF
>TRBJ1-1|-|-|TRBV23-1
TGCGCCAGCAGTCAGGCCGGGGATGAAGCTTTCTTT
CASSQAGDEAFF
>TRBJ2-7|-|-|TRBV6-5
TGTGCCAGCACGTCCTGGGGCAGGGACGAGCAGTACTTC
CASTSWGRDEQYF
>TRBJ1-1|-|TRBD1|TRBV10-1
TGCGCCATCTACCCCCTCTGGAAACTGACGACAGGGTCGAACACTGAAGCTTTCTTT
CAIYPLWKLTTGSNTEAFF
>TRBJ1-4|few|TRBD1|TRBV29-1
TGCAGCGTAATCTACAGGGGCGGTGAAAAACTGTTTTTT
CSVIYRGGEKLFF
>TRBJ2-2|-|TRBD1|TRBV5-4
TGTGCCAGCAGCGTTGACAGGGGTGCCGGGGAGCTGTTTTTT
CASSVDRGAGELFF
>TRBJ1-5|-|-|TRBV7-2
TGTGCCAGCAGTTATAACAGAGATCAGCCCCAGCATTTT
CASSYNRDQPQHF
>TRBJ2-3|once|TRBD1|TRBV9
TGTGCCAGCAGCGACGGGACAGAGACAGATACGCAGTATTTT
CASSDGTETDTQYF
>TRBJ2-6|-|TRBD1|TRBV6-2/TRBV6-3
TGTGCCAGCAGTTACTCGTTTGGTGACAGGGCGACCTCTGGGGCCAACGTCCTGACTTTC
CASSYSFGDRATSGANVLTF
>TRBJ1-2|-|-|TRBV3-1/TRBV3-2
TGTGCCAGCAGCCCGGGGGAGCAGCACTATGGCTACACCTTC
CASSPGEQHYGYTF
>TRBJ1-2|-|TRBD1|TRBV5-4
TGTGCCAGCAGCGGGGAGACAGGGAACGGCTACACCTTC
CASSGETGNGYTF
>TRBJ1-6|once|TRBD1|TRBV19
TGTGCCAGCTCCGTACGGACAGGGGGAGGGTCACCCCTCCACTTT
CASSVRTGGGSPLHF
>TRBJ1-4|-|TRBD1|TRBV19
TGTGCCAGTAGATTGGACAGGGGATGGGGGAATGAAAAACTGTTTTTT
CASRLDRGWGNEKLFF
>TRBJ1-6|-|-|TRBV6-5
TGTGCCAGCAGCTCCAGTCATTCACCCCTCCACTTT
CASSSSHSPLHF
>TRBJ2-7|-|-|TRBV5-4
TGTGCCAGCAGCGCCGCGACAGGCCCACGGGGCGAGCAGTACTTC
CASSAATGPRGEQYF
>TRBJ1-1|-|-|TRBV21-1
TGTGCCAGCAGCAAACGGGGGGCGGCCGGCACTGAAGCTTTCTTT
CASSKRGAAGTEAFF
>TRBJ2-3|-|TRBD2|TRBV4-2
TGTGCCAGCAGCCAAGATGAGAGCGGGGGAGAGTCAGATACGCAGTATTTT
CASSQDESGGESDTQYF
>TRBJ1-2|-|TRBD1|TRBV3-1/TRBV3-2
TGTGCCAGCAGCCAGAGCGGGACAGGGGGGACCGGGTTGAGGTTCACCTTC
CASSQSGTGGTGLRFTF
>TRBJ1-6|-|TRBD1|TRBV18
TGTGCCAGCTCACCTGTGACAGGGGGCTCCTATAATTCACCCCTCCACTTT
CASSPVTGGSYNSPLHF
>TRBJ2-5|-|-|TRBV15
TGTGCCACCAGCAGAGATGGCGAGACCCAGTACTTC
CATSRDGETQYF
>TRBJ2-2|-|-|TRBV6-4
TGTGCCAGGACAGGAGCCAAGGGCACCGGGGAGCTGTTTTTT
CARTGAKGTGELFF
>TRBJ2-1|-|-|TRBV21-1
TGTGCCAGCAGCAAGAGGACAGCCTCCTACAATGAGCAGTTCTTC
CASSKRTASYNEQFF
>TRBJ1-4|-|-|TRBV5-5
TGTGCCAGCAGCCTACAGGTGGGGGGGACAACTAATGAAAAACTGTTTTTT
CASSLQVGGTTNEKLFF
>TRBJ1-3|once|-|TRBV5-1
TGCGCCAGCAGCTTATCCCCGGTTAGCTCTGGAAACACCATATATTTT
CASSLSPVSSGNTIYF
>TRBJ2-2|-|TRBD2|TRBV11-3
TGTGCCAGCAGCTACATAGCGGGGTCGAACACCGGGGAGCTGTTTTTT
CASSYIAGSNTGELFF
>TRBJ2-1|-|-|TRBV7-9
TGTGCCACCCTGCCAAGAGCCCCCGTCGCGTTCTTC
CATLPRAPVAFF
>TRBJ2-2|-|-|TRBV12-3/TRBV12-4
TGTGCCAGCAGTCCCCGGGGCGGGGAGCTGTTTTTT
CASSPRGGELFF
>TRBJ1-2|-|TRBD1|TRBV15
TGTGCCACCAGTCGACTAGGGACAGGGGGAGGCTACACCTTC
CATSRLGTGGGYTF
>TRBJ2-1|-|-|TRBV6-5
TGTGCCAGCAGTTACATCAGTCGGCGGGACGATGAGCAGTTCTTC
CASSYISRRDDEQFF
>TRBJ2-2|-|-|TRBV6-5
TGTGCCAGCACTCGGGGAAACACCGGGGAGCTGTTTTTT
CASTRGNTGELFF